The rows below give T cell receptor beta chains drawn from one sample of a study of T cells expressing NK-cell markers. TCRdb re-called the 5' RACE reads; one entry per CDR3 protein, DNA not given. The repertoire table contains 300,000 or so distinct CDR3 sequences. The specimen sequenced was blood T cells: a sorted CD56 or NKG2C T cell subset, CD4+ or CD8+ T cells, or bulk PBMC T cells (not recorded which). The receptors were gathered from a woman between 18 and 70 years old in good health. Both conserved end residues are part of each CDR3.

J gene: TRBJ2-1; V gene: TRBV5-1; CDR3 length: 14; CDR3 protein: CASSSGPAGNEQFF
J gene: TRBJ1-6; V gene: TRBV6-5; CDR3 length: 14; CDR3 protein: CASSSDPRGSPLHF
J gene: TRBJ2-5; V gene: TRBV29-1; CDR3 length: 11; CDR3 protein: CSVKLVETQYF
J gene: TRBJ2-2; V gene: TRBV7-9; CDR3 length: 15; CDR3 protein: CASNLQKGHTGELFF
J gene: TRBJ1-2; V gene: TRBV20-1; CDR3 length: 12; CDR3 protein: CSARGDVYGYTF
J gene: TRBJ2-1; V gene: TRBV6-1; CDR3 length: 15; CDR3 protein: CASSGDPGPYNEQFF
J gene: TRBJ2-1; V gene: TRBV20-1; CDR3 length: 15; CDR3 protein: CSARGGTSGRNEQFF
J gene: TRBJ1-2; V gene: TRBV18; CDR3 length: 13; CDR3 protein: CASSIRQGEDYTF
J gene: TRBJ2-5; V gene: TRBV5-6; CDR3 length: 13; CDR3 protein: CASSPGPQKTQYF
J gene: TRBJ2-2; V gene: TRBV5-1; CDR3 length: 16; CDR3 protein: CATTEGSRSDTGELFF
J gene: TRBJ1-2; V gene: TRBV7-9; CDR3 length: 14; CDR3 protein: CASSLKGTRGGYTF
J gene: TRBJ1-6; V gene: TRBV6-1; CDR3 length: 14; CDR3 protein: CASQQFSAGSPLHF
J gene: TRBJ1-4; V gene: TRBV6-5; CDR3 length: 15; CDR3 protein: CASSYSVRSNEKLFF
J gene: TRBJ2-3; V gene: TRBV10-3; CDR3 length: 15; CDR3 protein: CAISESGQGPDTQYF
J gene: TRBJ2-3; V gene: TRBV20-1; CDR3 length: 15; CDR3 protein: CSATGLAGYTDTQYF
J gene: TRBJ1-3; V gene: TRBV5-1; CDR3 length: 16; CDR3 protein: CASSSQGESAGNTIYF
J gene: TRBJ2-5; V gene: TRBV30; CDR3 length: 14; CDR3 protein: CAWSRWASQETQYF
J gene: TRBJ1-5; V gene: TRBV7-2; CDR3 length: 14; CDR3 protein: CASSLRQGDQPQHF
J gene: TRBJ2-3; V gene: TRBV29-1; CDR3 length: 12; CDR3 protein: CSVDQGPDTQYF
J gene: TRBJ2-2; V gene: TRBV12-3/TRBV12-4; CDR3 length: 14; CDR3 protein: CASSLEQNTGELFF
J gene: TRBJ2-3; V gene: TRBV12-3/TRBV12-4; CDR3 length: 18; CDR3 protein: CASTPHRASGTPLDTQYF
J gene: TRBJ2-7; V gene: TRBV6-1; CDR3 length: 15; CDR3 protein: CASRGAGTGGDEQYF
J gene: TRBJ1-1; V gene: TRBV12-3/TRBV12-4; CDR3 length: 13; CDR3 protein: CASSYRGATEAFF
J gene: TRBJ2-7; V gene: TRBV29-1; CDR3 length: 14; CDR3 protein: CSVRKGGAAYEQYF
J gene: TRBJ2-2; V gene: TRBV12-3/TRBV12-4; CDR3 length: 14; CDR3 protein: CASSLAGGPGELFF
J gene: TRBJ1-1; V gene: TRBV4-3; CDR3 length: 13; CDR3 protein: CASSQELVTVAFF
J gene: TRBJ1-4; V gene: TRBV15; CDR3 length: 16; CDR3 protein: CATSRGTQAFDEKLFF
J gene: TRBJ2-3; V gene: TRBV7-3; CDR3 length: 17; CDR3 protein: CASSLRKREGGTDTQYF
J gene: TRBJ2-1; V gene: TRBV7-9; CDR3 length: 17; CDR3 protein: CASSHRGLAGSYNEQFF
J gene: TRBJ2-7; V gene: TRBV28; CDR3 length: 16; CDR3 protein: CASSPPPGQGGHEQYF
J gene: TRBJ2-1; V gene: TRBV20-1; CDR3 length: 17; CDR3 protein: CSARVLMGLAGDNEQFF
J gene: TRBJ1-1; V gene: TRBV9; CDR3 length: 15; CDR3 protein: CASSVGVGGGTEAFF
J gene: TRBJ1-1; V gene: TRBV19; CDR3 length: 15; CDR3 protein: CASSIPRGTRRAAFF
J gene: TRBJ2-3; V gene: TRBV20-1; CDR3 length: 16; CDR3 protein: CSARPPGQLSTDTQYF
J gene: TRBJ2-5; V gene: TRBV29-1; CDR3 length: 13; CDR3 protein: CSGLAGGLETQYF
J gene: TRBJ1-4; V gene: TRBV30; CDR3 length: 11; CDR3 protein: CAWSVLGELFF